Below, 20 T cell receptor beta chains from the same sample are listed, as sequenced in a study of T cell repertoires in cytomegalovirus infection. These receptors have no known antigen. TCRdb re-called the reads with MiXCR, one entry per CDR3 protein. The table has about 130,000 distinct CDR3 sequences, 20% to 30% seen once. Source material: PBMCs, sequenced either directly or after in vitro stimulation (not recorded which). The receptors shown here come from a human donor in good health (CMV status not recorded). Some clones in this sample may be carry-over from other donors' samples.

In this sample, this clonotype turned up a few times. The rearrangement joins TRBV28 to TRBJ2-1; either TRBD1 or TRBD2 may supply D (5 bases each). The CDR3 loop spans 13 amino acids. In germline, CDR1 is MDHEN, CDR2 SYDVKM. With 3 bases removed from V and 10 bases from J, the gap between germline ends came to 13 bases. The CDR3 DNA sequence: TGTGCCAGCAGTTTTGGGGGACCCCAAGAGCAGTTCTTC. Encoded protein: CASSFGGPQEQFF.

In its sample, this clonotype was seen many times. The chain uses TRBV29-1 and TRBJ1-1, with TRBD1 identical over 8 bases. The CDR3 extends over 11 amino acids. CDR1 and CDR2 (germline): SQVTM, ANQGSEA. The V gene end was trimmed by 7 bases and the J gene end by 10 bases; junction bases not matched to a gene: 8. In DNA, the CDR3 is TGCAGCGGCAAACAGGGGGAGGGAGCTTTCTTT. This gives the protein CSGKQGEGAFF. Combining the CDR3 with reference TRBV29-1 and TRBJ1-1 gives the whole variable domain SAVISQKPSRDICQRGTSLTIQCQVDSQVTMMFWYRQQPGQSLTLIATANQGSEATYESGFVIDKFPISRPNLTFSTLTVSNMSPEDSSIYLCSGKQGEGAFFGQGTRLTVV.

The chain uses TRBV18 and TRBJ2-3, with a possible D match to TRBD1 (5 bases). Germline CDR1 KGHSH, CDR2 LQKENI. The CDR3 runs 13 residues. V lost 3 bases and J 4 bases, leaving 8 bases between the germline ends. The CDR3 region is CASSPTESDTQYF. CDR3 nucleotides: TGTGCCAGCTCACCGACAGAGTCAGATACGCAGTATTTT.

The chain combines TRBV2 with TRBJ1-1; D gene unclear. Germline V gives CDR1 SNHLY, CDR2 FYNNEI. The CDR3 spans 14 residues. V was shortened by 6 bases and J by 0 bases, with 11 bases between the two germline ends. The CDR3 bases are TGTGCCAGCAGCGGGTCACGAATGAACACTGAAGCTTTCTTT. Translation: CASSGSRMNTEAFF.

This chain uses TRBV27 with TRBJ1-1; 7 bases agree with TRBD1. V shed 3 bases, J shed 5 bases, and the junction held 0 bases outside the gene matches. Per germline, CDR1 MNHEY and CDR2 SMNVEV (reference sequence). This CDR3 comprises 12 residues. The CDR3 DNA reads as TGTGCCAGCAGTTTGACAGGGACTGAAGCTTTCTTT. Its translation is CASSLTGTEAFF.

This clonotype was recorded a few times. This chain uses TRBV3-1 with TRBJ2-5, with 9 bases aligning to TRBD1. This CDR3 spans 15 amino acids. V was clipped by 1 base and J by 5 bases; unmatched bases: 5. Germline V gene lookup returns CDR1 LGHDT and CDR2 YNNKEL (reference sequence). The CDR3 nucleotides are TGTGCCAGCAGCCAAGGTCCAACAGGGGGCGAGACCCAGTACTTC. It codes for CASSQGPTGGETQYF.

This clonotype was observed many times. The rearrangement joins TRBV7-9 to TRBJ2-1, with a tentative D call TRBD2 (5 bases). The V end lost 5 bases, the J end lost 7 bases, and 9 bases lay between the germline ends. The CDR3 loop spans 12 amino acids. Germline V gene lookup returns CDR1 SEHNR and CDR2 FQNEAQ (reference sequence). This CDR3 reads CASSPGGNEQFF. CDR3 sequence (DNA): TGTGCCAGCAGCCCAGGCGGGAATGAGCAGTTCTTC.

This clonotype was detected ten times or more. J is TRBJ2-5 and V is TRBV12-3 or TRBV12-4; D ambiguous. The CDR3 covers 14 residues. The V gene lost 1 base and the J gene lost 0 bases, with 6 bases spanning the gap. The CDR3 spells CASSLVRYQETQYF. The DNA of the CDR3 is TGTGCCAGCAGTTTAGTGCGGTACCAAGAGACCCAGTACTTC.

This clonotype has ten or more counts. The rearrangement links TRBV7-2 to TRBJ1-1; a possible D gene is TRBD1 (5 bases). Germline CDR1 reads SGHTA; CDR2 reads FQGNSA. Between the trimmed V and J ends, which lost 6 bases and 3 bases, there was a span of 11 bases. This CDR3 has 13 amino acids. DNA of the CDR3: TGTGCCAGCAGAGCGCCGGGGGACACTGAAGCTTTCTTT. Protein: CASRAPGDTEAFF.

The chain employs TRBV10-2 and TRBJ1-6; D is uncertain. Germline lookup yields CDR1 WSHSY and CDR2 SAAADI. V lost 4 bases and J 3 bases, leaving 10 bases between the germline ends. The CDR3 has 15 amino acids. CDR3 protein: CASSVGRHYNSPLHF. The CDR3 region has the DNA TGCGCCAGCAGTGTTGGCCGCCACTATAATTCACCCCTCCACTTT.

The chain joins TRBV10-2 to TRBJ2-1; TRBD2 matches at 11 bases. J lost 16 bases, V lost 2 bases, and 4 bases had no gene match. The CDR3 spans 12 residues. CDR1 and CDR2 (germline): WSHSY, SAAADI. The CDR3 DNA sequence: TGCGCCAGCAGTGAGACCGGGACTAGCGGTTTCTTC. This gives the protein CASSETGTSGFF.

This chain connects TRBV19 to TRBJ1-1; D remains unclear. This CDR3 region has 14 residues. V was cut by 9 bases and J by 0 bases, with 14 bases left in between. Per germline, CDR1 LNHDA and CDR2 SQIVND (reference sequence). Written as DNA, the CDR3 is TGTGCCAGCCTCCGGGGAGGTATGAACACTGAAGCTTTCTTT. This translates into CASLRGGMNTEAFF.

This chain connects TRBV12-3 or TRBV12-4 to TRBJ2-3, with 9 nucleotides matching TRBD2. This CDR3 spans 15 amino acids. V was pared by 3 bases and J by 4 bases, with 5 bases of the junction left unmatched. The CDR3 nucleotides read TGTGCCAGCAGTTTTGGCGGGGGGGGGGCAGATACGCAGTATTTT. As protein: CASSFGGGGADTQYF.

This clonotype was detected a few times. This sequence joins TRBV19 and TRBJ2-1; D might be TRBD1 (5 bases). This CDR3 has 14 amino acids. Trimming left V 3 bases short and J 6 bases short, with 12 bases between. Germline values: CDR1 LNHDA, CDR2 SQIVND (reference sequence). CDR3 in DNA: TGTGCCAGTAGTATGGGGCCGGCTTCCAATGAGCAGTTCTTC. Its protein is CASSMGPASNEQFF.

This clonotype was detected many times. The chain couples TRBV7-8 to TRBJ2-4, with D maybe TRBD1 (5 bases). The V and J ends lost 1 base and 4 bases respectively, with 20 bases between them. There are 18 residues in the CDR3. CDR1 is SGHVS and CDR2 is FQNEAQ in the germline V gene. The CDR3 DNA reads TGTGCCAGCAGCTTAGGAGCCCGAAGGGGCCTAAGTAAAAACATTCAGTACTTC. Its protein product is CASSLGARRGLSKNIQYF.

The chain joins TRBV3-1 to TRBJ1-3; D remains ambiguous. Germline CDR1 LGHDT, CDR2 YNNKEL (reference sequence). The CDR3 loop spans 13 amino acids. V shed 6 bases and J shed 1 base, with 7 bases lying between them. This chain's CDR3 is CASRHLSGNTIYF. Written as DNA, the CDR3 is TGTGCCAGCAGACACCTATCTGGAAACACCATATATTTT. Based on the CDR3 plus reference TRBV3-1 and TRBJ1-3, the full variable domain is DTAVSQTPKYLVTQMGNDKSIKCEQNLGHDTMYWYKQDSKKFLKIMFSYNNKELIINETVPNRFSPKSPDKAHLNLHINSLELGDSAVYFCASRHLSGNTIYFGEGSWLTVV.

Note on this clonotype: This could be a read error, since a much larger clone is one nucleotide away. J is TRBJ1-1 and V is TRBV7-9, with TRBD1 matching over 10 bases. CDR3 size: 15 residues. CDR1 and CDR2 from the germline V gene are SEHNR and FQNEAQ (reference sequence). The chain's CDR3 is CASSSEGQGNTGAFF. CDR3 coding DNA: TGTGCCAGCAGCTCGGAGGGACAGGGGAACACTGGAGCTTTCTTT.

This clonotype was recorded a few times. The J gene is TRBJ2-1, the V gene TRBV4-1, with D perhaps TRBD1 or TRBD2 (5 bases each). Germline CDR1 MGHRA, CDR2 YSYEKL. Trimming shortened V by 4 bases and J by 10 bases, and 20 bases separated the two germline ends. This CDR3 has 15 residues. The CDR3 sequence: CASSPPGNNHREQFF. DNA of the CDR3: TGCGCCAGCAGCCCCCCCGGGAACAACCACAGGGAGCAGTTCTTC.

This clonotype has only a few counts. The DNA for the CDR3 is TGTGCCAGCTCACCAGGCGTGGGATCCGATGGCTACACCTTC. Its translation is CASSPGVGSDGYTF. The rearrangement joins TRBV18 to TRBJ1-2, with D unclear. Germline-derived CDR1 and CDR2 are KGHSH and LQKENI. Trimming cost V 2 bases and J 6 bases, with 13 bases left between them. This CDR3 is 14 amino acids long.

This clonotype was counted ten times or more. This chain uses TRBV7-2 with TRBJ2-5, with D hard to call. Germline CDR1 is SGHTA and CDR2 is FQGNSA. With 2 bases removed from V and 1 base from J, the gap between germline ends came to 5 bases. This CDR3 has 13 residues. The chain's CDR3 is CASSLWVQETQYF. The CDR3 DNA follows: TGTGCCAGCAGCTTATGGGTCCAAGAGACCCAGTACTTC.